The rows below give T cell receptor beta chains drawn from one sample of a study of blood T cell repertoires in COVID-19. Using immunoSEQ multiplex PCR, the repertoire was profiled, and TCRdb retains in-frame clones only, with some absent. The sample holds about 72,000 clones; more than 85% are singletons and the top ten take 4.8%. Sequenced sample: peripheral blood. Receptors were obtained from a woman aged 55-69 years with active COVID-19. The CDR3 runs from the conserved cysteine through the conserved F or W. Fields, in order: CDR3 DNA, CDR3 protein, V gene, J gene, clone size, D gene. The D gene is left open where the match is weak. Some rows mark clone size as missing; the rest say once, few, many or name a class of expanded clone.

TGTGCCATCAGGAGGGAGGGAGATGAGCAGTTCTTC	CAIRREGDEQFF	TRBV10-3	TRBJ2-1	.	TRBD2
TGCGCCAGCTCCGCCCAACCCGGACTAGCAACAGATACGCAGTATTTT	CASSAQPGLATDTQYF	TRBV5-1	TRBJ2-3	.	TRBD2
TGTGCCAGCTCACCCCGCGGCGGGGGGTATGGCTACACCTTC	CASSPRGGGYGYTF	TRBV18	TRBJ1-2	.	.
TGTGCCACCAGTGCCCGGGGACTAGCTGGGGCCGGGGAGCTGTTTTTT	CATSARGLAGAGELFF	TRBV24-1	TRBJ2-2	.	TRBD2
TGTGCCAGCAGTCCCCCCATAGCGGGAGGGCCCAAGGAGCAGTACTTC	CASSPPIAGGPKEQYF	TRBV28	TRBJ2-7	.	TRBD2
TGTGCCAGCAGTTTTCAGGGTTGGCAAGAGACCCAGTACTTC	CASSFQGWQETQYF	TRBV28	TRBJ2-5	.	.
TGTGCCTGGAGTGTACTTGGGACAGGCTCCCACGAGCAGTACTTC	CAWSVLGTGSHEQYF	TRBV30	TRBJ2-7	.	TRBD1
TGTGCCAGCAGTTTATCGAGGGTTTTGGAGACCCAGTACTTC	CASSLSRVLETQYF	TRBV27	TRBJ2-5	once	.
TGTGCCAGTTCGGAGCTCCCGTACAATGAGCAGTTCTTC	CASSELPYNEQFF	TRBV6-4	TRBJ2-1	few	.
TGTGCCAGCAGTGACGCAGGAGGAGGAGAGACCCAGTACTTC	CASSDAGGGETQYF	TRBV27	TRBJ2-5	.	.
TGTGCCAGCAGCCGTGGAGGGTACGGTGAAGCTTTCTTT	CASSRGGYGEAFF	TRBV7-9	TRBJ1-1	.	.
TGCGCCAGCAGCTCGGGACATACCAAGAACACTGAAGCTTTCTTT	CASSSGHTKNTEAFF	TRBV4-1	TRBJ1-1	.	.
TGCGCCAGCAGCTTGACTAGCACGGAGACCCAGTACTTC	CASSLTSTETQYF	TRBV5-1	TRBJ2-5	once	.
TGCGCCAGCAGCCATGGGCCAGGGGCTAACTATGGCTACACCTTC	CASSHGPGANYGYTF	TRBV4-1	TRBJ1-2	.	.
TGTGCCAGCTCACCACCATCCCAGGGAAGCCAAGAGACCCAGTACTTC	CASSPPSQGSQETQYF	TRBV18	TRBJ2-5	.	.
TGTGCCAGCTCACCCCCTAACAGGCCTGGGGGCCTAGGCTACGAGCAGTACTTC	CASSPPNRPGGLGYEQYF	TRBV18	TRBJ2-7	.	.
TGCGCCAGCAGCCAGACGACAGCCGCTAATTCACCCCTCCACTTT	CASSQTTAANSPLHF	TRBV4-1	TRBJ1-6	.	.
TGTGCCAGCAGTGGTGGGACTAGCGGGAGGTACACAGATACGCAGTATTTT	CASSGGTSGRYTDTQYF	TRBV27	TRBJ2-3	.	TRBD2
TGTGCCAGCAGCTTGAGGCAGGGTAGGAATGAGCAGTTCTTC	CASSLRQGRNEQFF	TRBV5-4	TRBJ2-1	.	.
TGTGCCAGCAGCCGGAGTGGAGGCGGGGACACTGAAGCTTTCTTT	CASSRSGGGDTEAFF	TRBV14	TRBJ1-1	.	.
TGTGCCAGCAGCGTGAAGACAGGGGAGTACGAGCAGTACTTC	CASSVKTGEYEQYF	TRBV5-4	TRBJ2-7	few	TRBD1
TGTGCCAGCAGCTTAGCGGCCGGGAGGGTCTCCTACGAGCAGTACTTC	CASSLAAGRVSYEQYF	TRBV7-2	TRBJ2-7	.	TRBD2
TGCGCCAGCAGCCCTACAGGGGAATACTACGAGCAGTACTTC	CASSPTGEYYEQYF	TRBV5-1	TRBJ2-7	.	TRBD1
TGTGCCAGCAGCTTGATAGGACAGGGAAGATACGAGCAGTACTTC	CASSLIGQGRYEQYF	TRBV5-6	TRBJ2-7	.	TRBD1
TGTGCCAGCAGCTTGGGGTTTAGGGGGTACGAGCAGTACTTC	CASSLGFRGYEQYF	TRBV5-6	TRBJ2-7	.	.
TGCGCCAGCAGCCGACAGGGGGGCCGGAACACCATATATTTT	CASSRQGGRNTIYF	TRBV5-1	TRBJ1-3	.	TRBD1
TGTGCCACCAGCACGCGAGCGGGAGCGAACACCGGGGAGCTGTTTTTT	CATSTRAGANTGELFF	TRBV15	TRBJ2-2	.	TRBD2
TGTGCCAGCAGCCTATTAACTGAAGCTTTCTTT	CASSLLTEAFF	TRBV11-1	TRBJ1-1	.	.
TGCGCCAGCAGCTCTACAGGGACTACGAGCTCCTACGAGCAGTACTTC	CASSSTGTTSSYEQYF	TRBV5-1	TRBJ2-7	.	.
TGCGCCAGCAGCTTGACAGGTGGCCCAGGGACTAACTATGGCTACACCTTC	CASSLTGGPGTNYGYTF	TRBV5-1	TRBJ1-2	.	.
TGTGCCAGCAGCCATAAATACTCAGAGGCAGATACGCAGTATTTT	CASSHKYSEADTQYF	TRBV5-4	TRBJ2-3	.	.
TGCAGCGCCGTGGGGCAGGGCTCAGCTTTCTTT	CSAVGQGSAFF	TRBV29-1	TRBJ1-1	.	.
TGTGCCAGCAGGAGACAGGGGGCGGCCGTTAAAGATACGCAGTATTTT	CASRRQGAAVKDTQYF	TRBV13	TRBJ2-3	.	TRBD1
TGTGCCAGTAGTAATGCGGGCGGGAACACAGATACGCAGTATTTT	CASSNAGGNTDTQYF	TRBV19	TRBJ2-3	once	.
TGTGCCAGCAGTCCGCCCGGACTAGAAGATACGCAGTATTTT	CASSPPGLEDTQYF	TRBV27	TRBJ2-3	few	TRBD2
TGTGCCAGCAGTGCAGGGTCCGGGCAGGCCCTACGGAATGAGCAGTTCTTC	CASSAGSGQALRNEQFF	TRBV28	TRBJ2-1	once	.
TGTGCCAGCAGCTTCCTGAGCGGAACCACTAAAGAGACCCAGTACTTC	CASSFLSGTTKETQYF	TRBV7-9	TRBJ2-5	.	.
TGTGCCAGCAGCCCCCGTGCGGGAGGGCCGTTGGAGCAGTTCTTC	CASSPRAGGPLEQFF	TRBV11-2	TRBJ2-1	.	TRBD2
TGCGCCAGCAGCTTGGCCACAGGGGATCCGAGTGAAGCTTTCTTT	CASSLATGDPSEAFF	TRBV5-1	TRBJ1-1	.	TRBD1
TGTGCCAGCAGCTTAGGACAGGGGGCTGGAAACACCATATATTTT	CASSLGQGAGNTIYF	TRBV13	TRBJ1-3	once	TRBD1
TGTGCCAGCAGTACAGGGGGCGTCCGCACAGATACGCAGTATTTT	CASSTGGVRTDTQYF	TRBV28	TRBJ2-3	.	TRBD1
TGTGCCAGCAGTGGCCTATATGGCAATCAGCCCCAGCATTTT	CASSGLYGNQPQHF	TRBV2	TRBJ1-5	once	.
TGTGCCAGCAGCGTAGCCCCCAACTCCTACGAGCAGTACTTC	CASSVAPNSYEQYF	TRBV9	TRBJ2-7	once	.
TGTGCCAGCAGCTTTTCAGGGAACACTGAAGCTTTCTTT	CASSFSGNTEAFF	TRBV11-3	TRBJ1-1	.	.
TGTGCCAGCAGCTTCATGATGAGCTCCTATAATTCACCCCTCCACTTT	CASSFMMSSYNSPLHF	TRBV7-9	TRBJ1-6	.	.
TGCAGTGCTAGTGCACAGGGGGGATATGAGCAGTTCTTC	CSASAQGGYEQFF	TRBV20-1	TRBJ2-1	.	TRBD1
TGTGCCAGCAGACCAACTAGCGGGAGAGGCGAGCAGTTCTTC	CASRPTSGRGEQFF	TRBV4-2	TRBJ2-1	.	TRBD2